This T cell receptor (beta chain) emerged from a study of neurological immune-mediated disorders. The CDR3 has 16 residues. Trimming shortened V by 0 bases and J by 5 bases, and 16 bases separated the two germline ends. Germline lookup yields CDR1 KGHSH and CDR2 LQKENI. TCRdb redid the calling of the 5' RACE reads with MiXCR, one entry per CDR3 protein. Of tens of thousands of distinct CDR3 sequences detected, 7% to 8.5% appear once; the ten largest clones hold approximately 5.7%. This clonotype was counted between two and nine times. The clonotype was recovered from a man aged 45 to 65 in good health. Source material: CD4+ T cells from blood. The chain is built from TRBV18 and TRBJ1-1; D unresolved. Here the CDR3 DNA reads TGTGCCAGCTCACCACCGCTTTTTTCGACCCGAACTGAAGCTTTCTTT. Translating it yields CASSPPLFSTRTEAFF.